The clone carrying this T cell receptor beta chain was found many times. This sample was taken from a study of patients and donors after allogeneic stem cell transplantation. V lost 6 bases and J lost 5, with 19 bases in between. The length of the CDR3 is 15 residues. TCRdb re-analysed the RT-PCR reads in MiXCR, keeping a single row per CDR3 protein. The data show some 880,000 distinct CDR3 sequences, with 18% seen just once and around 6% held by the top ten. This chain links TRBV12-3 or TRBV12-4 with TRBJ2-5; a possible D gene is TRBD2 (5 bases). The clonotype originates from a human donor who was either an allogeneic HSCT recipient or a stem cell or donor lymphocyte infusion donor (not recorded which). It is not recorded whose cells these are; they may come from a transplant donor. The sequenced sample consisted of blood, either unsorted or a sorted T cell fraction (not recorded which). CDR3 DNA: TGTGCCAGCAGGACCGATACTAGAAATTCGGAGACCCAGTACTTC. Translated, it gives CASRTDTRNSETQYF.